The T cell receptor beta chain described here comes from a study of early stage breast cancer tumors. Study-level points and caveats: Enriched TCRB sequences shared across patients were mostly commonly generated sequences.

Looked up from germline, CDR1 is LNHDA and CDR2 is SQIVND (reference sequence). Trimming took off 0 bases at V and 4 bases at J, with 0 bases between the two ends. This CDR3 is built from 11 residues. Data came from immunoSEQ multiplex PCR; TCRdb stores just in-frame clones and leaves some out. The table has about 63,000 clones, about 80% seen once. Comment on this clone: Its specificity is unknown. This sample also contains other DNA sequences that code for the same CDR3.

The material sequenced was blood. This TCR came from a person aged 30-39 years with breast cancer. The chain combines TRBV19 with TRBJ2-5; no reliable D call. The CDR3 bases are TGTGCCAGTAGTATAGAAGAGACCCAGTACTTC. It codes for CASSIEETQYF.